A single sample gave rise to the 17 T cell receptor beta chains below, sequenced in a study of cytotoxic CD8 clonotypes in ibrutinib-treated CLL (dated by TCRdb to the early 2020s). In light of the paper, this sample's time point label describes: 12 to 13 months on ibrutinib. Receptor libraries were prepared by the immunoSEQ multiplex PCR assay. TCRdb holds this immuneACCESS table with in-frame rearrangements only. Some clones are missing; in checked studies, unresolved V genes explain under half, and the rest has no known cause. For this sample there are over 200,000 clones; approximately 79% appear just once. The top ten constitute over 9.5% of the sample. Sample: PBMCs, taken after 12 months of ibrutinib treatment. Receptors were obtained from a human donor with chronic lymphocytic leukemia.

The CDR3 bases are TGCGCCAGCAGCTCGACAGGGTATAATGAAAAACTGTTTTTT. Translation: CASSSTGYNEKLFF. The rearrangement joins TRBV5-1 to TRBJ1-4; TRBD1 agrees at 7 bases. CDR3 length: 14 residues. Germline values: CDR1 SGHRS, CDR2 YFSETQ. After removal of 3 bases from V and 4 bases from J, the junction contained 3 bases not matched to a gene.

DNA of the CDR3: TGTGCCAGCAGCTTGTCTAACCTCCAAAATGAGCAGTTCTTC. Its translation is CASSLSNLQNEQFF. The chain links TRBV5-8 to TRBJ2-1; no clear D gene. Germline V gene data show CDR1 as SGHTS and CDR2 as YDEGEE. V was clipped by 1 base and J by 7 bases, with 12 bases between them. The CDR3 spans 14 residues.

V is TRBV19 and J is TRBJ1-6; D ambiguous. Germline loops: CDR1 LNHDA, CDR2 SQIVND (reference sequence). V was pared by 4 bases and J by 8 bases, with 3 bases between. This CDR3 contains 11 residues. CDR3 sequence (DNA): TGTGCCAGTAGTACGGATTCACCCCTCCACTTT. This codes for CASSTDSPLHF.

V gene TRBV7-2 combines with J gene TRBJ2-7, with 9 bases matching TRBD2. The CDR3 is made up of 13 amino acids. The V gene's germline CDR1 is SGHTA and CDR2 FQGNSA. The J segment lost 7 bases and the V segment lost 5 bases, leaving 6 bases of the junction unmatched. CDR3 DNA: TGTGCCAGCAGCCCGGGACTAGCTAGGGAGCAGTACTTC. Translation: CASSPGLAREQYF.

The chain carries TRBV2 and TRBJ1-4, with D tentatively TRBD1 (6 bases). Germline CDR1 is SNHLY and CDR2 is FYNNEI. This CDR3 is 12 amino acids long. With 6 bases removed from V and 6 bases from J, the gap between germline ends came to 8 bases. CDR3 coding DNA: TGTGCCAGCAGGTACAGGGATGAAAAACTGTTTTTT. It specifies CASRYRDEKLFF.

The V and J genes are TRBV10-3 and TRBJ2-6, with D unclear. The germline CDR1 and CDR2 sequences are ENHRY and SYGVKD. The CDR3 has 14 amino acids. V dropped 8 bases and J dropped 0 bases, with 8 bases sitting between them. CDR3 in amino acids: CAISDPSGANVLTF. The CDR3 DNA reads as TGTGCCATCTCGGACCCCTCTGGGGCCAACGTCCTGACTTTC.

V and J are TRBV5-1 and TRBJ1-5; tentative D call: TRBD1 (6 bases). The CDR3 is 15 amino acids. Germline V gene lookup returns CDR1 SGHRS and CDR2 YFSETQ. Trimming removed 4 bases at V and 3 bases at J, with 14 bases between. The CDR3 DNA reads TGCGCCAGCAGCCCGGACGGGGGACACAATCAGCCCCAGCATTTT. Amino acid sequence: CASSPDGGHNQPQHF. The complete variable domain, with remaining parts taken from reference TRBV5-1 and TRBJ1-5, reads KAGVTQTPRYLIKTRGQQVTLSCSPISGHRSVSWYQQTPGQGLQFLFEYFSETQRNKGNFPGRFSGRQFSNSRSEMNVSTLELGDSALYLCASSPDGGHNQPQHFGDGTRLSIL.

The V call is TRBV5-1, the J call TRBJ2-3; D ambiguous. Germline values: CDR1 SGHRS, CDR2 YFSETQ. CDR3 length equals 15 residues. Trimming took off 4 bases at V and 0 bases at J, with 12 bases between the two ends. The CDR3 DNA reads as TGCGCCAGCAGCCCAATACCCTCTAGCACAGATACGCAGTATTTT. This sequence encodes CASSPIPSSTDTQYF.

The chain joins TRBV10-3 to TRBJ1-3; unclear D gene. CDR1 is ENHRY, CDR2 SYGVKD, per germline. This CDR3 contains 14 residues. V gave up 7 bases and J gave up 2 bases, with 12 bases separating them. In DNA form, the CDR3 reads TGTGCCATCATGGGCGGGTGGGCTGGAAACACCATATATTTT. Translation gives CAIMGGWAGNTIYF.

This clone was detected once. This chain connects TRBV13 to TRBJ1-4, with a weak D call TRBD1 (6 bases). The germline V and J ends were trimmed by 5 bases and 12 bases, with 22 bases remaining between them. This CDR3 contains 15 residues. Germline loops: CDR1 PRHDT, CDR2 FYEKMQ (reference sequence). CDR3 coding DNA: TGTGCCAGCAGCGGGAACAGGGATGGAAATGAGGAACTGTTTTTT. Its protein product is CASSGNRDGNEELFF.

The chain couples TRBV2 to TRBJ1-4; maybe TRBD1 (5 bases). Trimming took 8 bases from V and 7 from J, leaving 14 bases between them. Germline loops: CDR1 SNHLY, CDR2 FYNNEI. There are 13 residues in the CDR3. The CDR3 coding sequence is TGTGCCAGCTCGACGGGGCGAAGTGAAAAACTGTTTTTT. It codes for CASSTGRSEKLFF.

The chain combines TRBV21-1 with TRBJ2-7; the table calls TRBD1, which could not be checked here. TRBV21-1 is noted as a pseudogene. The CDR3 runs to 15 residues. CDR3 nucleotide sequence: TGTGCCAGCAGCGACCGGGACAGGGGGCTTGACGAGCAGTACTTC. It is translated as CASSDRDRGLDEQYF.

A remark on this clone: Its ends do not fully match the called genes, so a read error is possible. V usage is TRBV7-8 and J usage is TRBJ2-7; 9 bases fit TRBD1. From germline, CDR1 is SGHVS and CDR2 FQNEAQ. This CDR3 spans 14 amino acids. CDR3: CASSLEGTGHRSIF. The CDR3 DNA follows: TGTGCCAGCAGCTTAGAGGGGACAGGGCATCGTTCGATTTTC.

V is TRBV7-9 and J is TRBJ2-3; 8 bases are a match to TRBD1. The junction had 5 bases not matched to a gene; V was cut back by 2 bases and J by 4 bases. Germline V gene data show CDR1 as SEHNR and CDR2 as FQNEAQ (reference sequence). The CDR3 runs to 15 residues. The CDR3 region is CASSLSGTGPDTQYF. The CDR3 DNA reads TGTGCCAGCAGCTTATCAGGGACAGGCCCAGATACGCAGTATTTT. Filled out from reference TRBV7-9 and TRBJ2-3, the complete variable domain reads DTGVSQNPRHKITKRGQNVTFRCDPISEHNRLYWYRQTLGQGPEFLTYFQNEAQLEKSRLLSDRFSAERPKGSFSTLEIQRTEQGDSAMYLCASSLSGTGPDTQYFGPGTRLTVL.

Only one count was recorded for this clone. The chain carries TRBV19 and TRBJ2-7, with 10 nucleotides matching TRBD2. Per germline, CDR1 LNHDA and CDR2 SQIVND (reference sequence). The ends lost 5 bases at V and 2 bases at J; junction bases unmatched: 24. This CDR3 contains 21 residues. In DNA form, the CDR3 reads TGTGCCAGTAGTCCCTCCTTATTAGCGGGAGGAAGTATCGCCAAAACCTACGAGCAGTACTTC. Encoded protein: CASSPSLLAGGSIAKTYEQYF.

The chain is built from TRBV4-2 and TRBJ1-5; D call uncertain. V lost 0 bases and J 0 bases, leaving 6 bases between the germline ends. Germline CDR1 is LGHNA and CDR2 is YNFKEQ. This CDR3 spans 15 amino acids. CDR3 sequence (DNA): TGTGCCAGCAGCCAAGACCAGTATAGCAATCAGCCCCAGCATTTT. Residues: CASSQDQYSNQPQHF.

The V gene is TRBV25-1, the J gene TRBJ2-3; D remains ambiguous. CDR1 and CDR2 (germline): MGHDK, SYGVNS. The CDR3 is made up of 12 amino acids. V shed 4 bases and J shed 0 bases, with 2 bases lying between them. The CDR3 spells CASSVSTDTQYF. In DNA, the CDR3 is TGTGCCAGCAGTGTCAGCACAGATACGCAGTATTTT.